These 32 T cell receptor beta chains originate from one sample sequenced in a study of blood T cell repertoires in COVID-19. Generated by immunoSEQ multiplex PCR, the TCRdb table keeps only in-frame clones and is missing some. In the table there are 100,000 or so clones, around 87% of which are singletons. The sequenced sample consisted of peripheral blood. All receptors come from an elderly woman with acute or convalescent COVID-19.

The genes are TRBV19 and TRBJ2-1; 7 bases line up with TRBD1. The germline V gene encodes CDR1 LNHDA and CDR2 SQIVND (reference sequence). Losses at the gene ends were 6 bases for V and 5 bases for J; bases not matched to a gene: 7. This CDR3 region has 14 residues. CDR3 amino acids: CASSSGQPNNEQFF. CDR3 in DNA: TGTGCCAGTAGCTCGGGACAGCCGAACAATGAGCAGTTCTTC.

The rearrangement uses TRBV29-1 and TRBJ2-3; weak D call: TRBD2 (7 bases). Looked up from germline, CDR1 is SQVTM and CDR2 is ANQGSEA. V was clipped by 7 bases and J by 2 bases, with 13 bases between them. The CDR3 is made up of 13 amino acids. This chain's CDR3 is CSGSGGPTDTQYF. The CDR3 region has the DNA TGCAGCGGGTCGGGGGGCCCCACAGATACGCAGTATTTT.

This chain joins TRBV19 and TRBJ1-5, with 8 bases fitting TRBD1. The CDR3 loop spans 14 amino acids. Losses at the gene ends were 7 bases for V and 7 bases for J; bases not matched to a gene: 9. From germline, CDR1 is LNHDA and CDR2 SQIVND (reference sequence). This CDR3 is CASNAGQGTQPQHF. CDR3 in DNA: TGTGCCAGTAATGCAGGACAGGGAACCCAGCCCCAGCATTTT.

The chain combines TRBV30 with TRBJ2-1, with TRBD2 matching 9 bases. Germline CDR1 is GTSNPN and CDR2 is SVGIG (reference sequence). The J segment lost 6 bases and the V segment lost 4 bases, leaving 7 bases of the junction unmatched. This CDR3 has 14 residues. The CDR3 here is CAWNRGGGANEQFF. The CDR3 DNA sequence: TGTGCCTGGAATCGCGGCGGGGGGGCCAATGAGCAGTTCTTC.

Here the CDR3 DNA reads TGCGCCAGAACGACAGGGAAATTTTCTGGAAACACCATATATTTT. This sequence encodes CARTTGKFSGNTIYF. The chain links TRBV5-1 to TRBJ1-3; TRBD1 aligns across 7 bases. Unmatched junction bases numbered 9, after V lost 8 bases and J lost 1 base. The CDR3 is 15 amino acids. In germline, CDR1 is SGHRS, CDR2 YFSETQ.

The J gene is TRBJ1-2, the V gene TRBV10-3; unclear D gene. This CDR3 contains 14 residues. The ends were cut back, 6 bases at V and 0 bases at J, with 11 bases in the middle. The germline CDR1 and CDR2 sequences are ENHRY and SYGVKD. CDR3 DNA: TGTGCCATCAGCACGCAGGCTGCTAACTATGGCTACACCTTC. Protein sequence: CAISTQAANYGYTF.

The CDR3 sequence is CASSASGGAHYEQYF. The CDR3 coding sequence is TGTGCCAGCAGCGCATCGGGGGGGGCACACTACGAGCAGTACTTC. The chain links TRBV5-4 to TRBJ2-7, with 8 bases matching TRBD2. The J segment lost 3 bases and the V segment lost 4 bases, leaving 9 bases of the junction unmatched. Germline assignment: CDR1 SGHNT and CDR2 YYREEE (reference sequence). The CDR3 extends over 15 amino acids.

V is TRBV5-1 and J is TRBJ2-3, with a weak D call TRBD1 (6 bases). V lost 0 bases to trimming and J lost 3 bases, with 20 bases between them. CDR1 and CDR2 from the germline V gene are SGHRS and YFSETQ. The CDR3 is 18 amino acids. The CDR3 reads CASSLAYGGGSPTDTQYF. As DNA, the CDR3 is TGCGCCAGCAGCTTGGCCTATGGGGGCGGGTCCCCTACAGATACGCAGTATTTT.

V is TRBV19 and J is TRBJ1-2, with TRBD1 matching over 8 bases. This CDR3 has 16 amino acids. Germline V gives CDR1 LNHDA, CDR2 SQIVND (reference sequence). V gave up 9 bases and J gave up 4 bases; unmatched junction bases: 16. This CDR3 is CASRRDGRGLGYGYTF. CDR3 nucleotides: TGTGCCAGCCGCCGGGATGGCAGGGGGCTAGGCTATGGCTACACCTTC. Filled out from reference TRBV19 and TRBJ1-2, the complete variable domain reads DGGITQSPKYLFRKEGQNVTLSCEQNLNHDAMYWYRQDPGQGLRLIYYSQIVNDFQKGDIAEGYSVSREKKESFPLTVTSAQKNPTAFYLCASRRDGRGLGYGYTFGSGTRLTVV.

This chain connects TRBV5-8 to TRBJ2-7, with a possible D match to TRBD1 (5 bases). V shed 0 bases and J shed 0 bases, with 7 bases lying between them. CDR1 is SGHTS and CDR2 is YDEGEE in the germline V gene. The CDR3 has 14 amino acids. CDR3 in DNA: TGTGCCAGCAGCTTGGTCGACAGCTCCTACGAGCAGTACTTC. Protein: CASSLVDSSYEQYF.

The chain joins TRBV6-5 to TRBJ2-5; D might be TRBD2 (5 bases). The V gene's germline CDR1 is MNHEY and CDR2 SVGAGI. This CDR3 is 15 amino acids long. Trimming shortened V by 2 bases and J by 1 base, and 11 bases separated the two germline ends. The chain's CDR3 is CASSYAGLFQETQYF. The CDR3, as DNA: TGTGCCAGCAGTTACGCAGGACTTTTCCAAGAGACCCAGTACTTC.

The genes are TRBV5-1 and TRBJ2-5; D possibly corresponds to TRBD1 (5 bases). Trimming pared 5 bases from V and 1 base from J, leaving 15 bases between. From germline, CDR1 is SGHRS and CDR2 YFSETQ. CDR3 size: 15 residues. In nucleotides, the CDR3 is TGCGCCAGCAGGCCTGTCCAGGGTTTCCAAGAGACCCAGTACTTC. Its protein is CASRPVQGFQETQYF. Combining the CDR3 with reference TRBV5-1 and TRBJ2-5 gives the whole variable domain KAGVTQTPRYLIKTRGQQVTLSCSPISGHRSVSWYQQTPGQGLQFLFEYFSETQRNKGNFPGRFSGRQFSNSRSEMNVSTLELGDSALYLCASRPVQGFQETQYFGPGTRLLVL.

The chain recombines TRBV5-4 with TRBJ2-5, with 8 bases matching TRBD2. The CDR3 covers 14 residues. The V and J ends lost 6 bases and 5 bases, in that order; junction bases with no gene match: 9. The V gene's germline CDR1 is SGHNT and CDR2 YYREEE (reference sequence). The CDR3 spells CASTREGGWETQYF. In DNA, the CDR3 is TGTGCCAGCACCCGGGAGGGGGGCTGGGAGACCCAGTACTTC.

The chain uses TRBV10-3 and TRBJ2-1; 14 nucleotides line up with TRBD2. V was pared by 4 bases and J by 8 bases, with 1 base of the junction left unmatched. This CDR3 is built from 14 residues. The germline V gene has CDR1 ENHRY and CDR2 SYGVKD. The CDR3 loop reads CAISGGLAGDEQFF. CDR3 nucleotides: TGTGCCATCAGTGGGGGACTAGCGGGGGATGAGCAGTTCTTC.

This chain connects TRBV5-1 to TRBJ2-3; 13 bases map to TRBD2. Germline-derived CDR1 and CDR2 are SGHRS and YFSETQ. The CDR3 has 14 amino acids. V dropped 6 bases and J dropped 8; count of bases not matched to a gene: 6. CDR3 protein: CASKGTSGAPTQYF. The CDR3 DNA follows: TGCGCCAGCAAGGGGACTAGCGGGGCCCCTACGCAGTATTTT.

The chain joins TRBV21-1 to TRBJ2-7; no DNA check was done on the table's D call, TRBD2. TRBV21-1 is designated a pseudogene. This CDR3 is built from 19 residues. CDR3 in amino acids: CASSKLASGEISSPYEQYF. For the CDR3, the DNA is TGTGCCAGCAGCAAACTTGCTAGCGGGGAAATCTCTTCTCCGTACGAGCAGTACTTC.

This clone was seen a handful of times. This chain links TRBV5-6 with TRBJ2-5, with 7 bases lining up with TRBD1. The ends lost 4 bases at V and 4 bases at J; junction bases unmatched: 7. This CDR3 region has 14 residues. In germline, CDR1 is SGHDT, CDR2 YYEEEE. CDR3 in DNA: TGTGCCAGCAGCGCCGACAGGGTCCCAGAGACCCAGTACTTC. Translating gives CASSADRVPETQYF.

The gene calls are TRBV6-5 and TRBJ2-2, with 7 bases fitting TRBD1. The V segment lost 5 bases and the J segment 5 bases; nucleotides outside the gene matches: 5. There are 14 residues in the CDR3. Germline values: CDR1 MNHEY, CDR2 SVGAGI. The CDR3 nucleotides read TGTGCCAGCAGTAGACAGGGTGGAACCGGGGAGCTGTTTTTT. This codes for CASSRQGGTGELFF.

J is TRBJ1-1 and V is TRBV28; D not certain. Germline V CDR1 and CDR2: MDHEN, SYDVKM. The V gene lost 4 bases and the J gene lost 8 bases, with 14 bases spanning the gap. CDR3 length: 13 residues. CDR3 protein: CASSSYAGEEAFF. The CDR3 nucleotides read TGTGCCAGCAGTTCCTATGCCGGGGAGGAAGCTTTCTTT.

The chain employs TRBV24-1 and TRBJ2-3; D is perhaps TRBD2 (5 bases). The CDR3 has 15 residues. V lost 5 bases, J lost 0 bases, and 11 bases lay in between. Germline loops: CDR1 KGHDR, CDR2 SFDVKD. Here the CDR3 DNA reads TGTGCCACCAGTGCCCGGGGAAGCAGCACAGATACGCAGTATTTT. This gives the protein CATSARGSSTDTQYF.

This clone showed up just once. CDR3 DNA sequence: TGTGCCAGCAGCGTAGGACAGGGGGTCTACAATGAGCAGTTCTTC. Translated, it gives CASSVGQGVYNEQFF. The V call is TRBV9, the J call TRBJ2-1, with 9 nucleotides matching TRBD1. Germline CDR1 reads SGDLS; CDR2 reads YYNGEE. The length of the CDR3 is 15 residues. Losses at the gene ends were 0 bases for V and 3 bases for J; bases not matched to a gene: 1.

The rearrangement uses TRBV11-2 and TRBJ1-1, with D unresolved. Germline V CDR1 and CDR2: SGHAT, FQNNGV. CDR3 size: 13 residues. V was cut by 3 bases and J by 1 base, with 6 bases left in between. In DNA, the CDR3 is TGTGCCAGCAGCTTCCACGGGAACACTGAAGCTTTCTTT. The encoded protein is CASSFHGNTEAFF.

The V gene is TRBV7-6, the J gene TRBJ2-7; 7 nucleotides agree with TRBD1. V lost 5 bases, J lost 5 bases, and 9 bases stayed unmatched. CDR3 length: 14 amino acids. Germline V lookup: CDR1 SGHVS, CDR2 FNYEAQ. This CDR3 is CASSQPDREHEQYF. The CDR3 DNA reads TGTGCCAGCAGCCAGCCCGACAGGGAACACGAGCAGTACTTC.

DNA for the CDR3: TGCGCCAGCAGCCAGCCTACTAGCGTAAAAACCTACGAGCAGTACTTC. Translation: CASSQPTSVKTYEQYF. The chain is built from TRBV4-1 and TRBJ2-7, with 7 bases fitting TRBD2. Germline CDR1 reads MGHRA; CDR2 reads YSYEKL. The CDR3 contains 16 residues. Trimming took 3 bases from V and 2 from J; bases not matched to a gene: 10.

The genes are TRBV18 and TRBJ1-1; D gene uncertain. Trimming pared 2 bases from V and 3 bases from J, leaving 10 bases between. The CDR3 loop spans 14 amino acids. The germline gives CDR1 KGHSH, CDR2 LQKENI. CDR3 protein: CASSPEAGYTEAFF. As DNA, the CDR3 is TGTGCCAGCTCACCAGAAGCGGGTTACACTGAAGCTTTCTTT.

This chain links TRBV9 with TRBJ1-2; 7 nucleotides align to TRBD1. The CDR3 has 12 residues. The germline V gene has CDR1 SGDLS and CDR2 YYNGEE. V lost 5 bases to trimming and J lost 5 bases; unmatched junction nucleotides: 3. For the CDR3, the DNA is TGTGCCAGCAGTACAGGGGAATATGGCTACACCTTC. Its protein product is CASSTGEYGYTF.

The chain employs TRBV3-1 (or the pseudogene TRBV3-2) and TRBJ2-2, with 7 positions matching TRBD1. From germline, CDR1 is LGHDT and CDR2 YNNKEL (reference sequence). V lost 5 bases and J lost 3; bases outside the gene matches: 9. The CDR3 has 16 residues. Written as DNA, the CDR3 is TGTGCCAGCAGCAAAGGGGGCAGGGGACACACCGGGGAGCTGTTTTTT. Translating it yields CASSKGGRGHTGELFF.

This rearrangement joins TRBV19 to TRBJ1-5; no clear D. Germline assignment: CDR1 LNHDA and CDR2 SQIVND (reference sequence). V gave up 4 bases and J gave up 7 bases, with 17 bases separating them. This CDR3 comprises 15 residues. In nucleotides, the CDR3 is TGTGCCAGTAGTAGGGCAGGAGGATTAGGGCAGCCCCAGCATTTT. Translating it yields CASSRAGGLGQPQHF.

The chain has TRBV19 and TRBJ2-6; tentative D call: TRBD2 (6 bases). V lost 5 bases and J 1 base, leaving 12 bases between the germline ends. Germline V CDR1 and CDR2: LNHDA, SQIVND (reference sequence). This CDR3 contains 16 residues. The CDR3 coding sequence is TGTGCCAGTAGTCCCTGGGGGAGGTCTGGGGCCAACGTCCTGACTTTC. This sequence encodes CASSPWGRSGANVLTF.

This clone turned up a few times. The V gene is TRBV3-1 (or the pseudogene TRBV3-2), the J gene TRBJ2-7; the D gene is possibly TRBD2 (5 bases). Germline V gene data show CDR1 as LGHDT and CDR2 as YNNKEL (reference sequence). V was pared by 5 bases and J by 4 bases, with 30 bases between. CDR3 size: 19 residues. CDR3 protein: CASSTTLAPRLRERYEQYF. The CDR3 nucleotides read TGTGCCAGCAGCACTACTTTAGCCCCCCGACTCCGCGAGCGGTACGAGCAGTACTTC.

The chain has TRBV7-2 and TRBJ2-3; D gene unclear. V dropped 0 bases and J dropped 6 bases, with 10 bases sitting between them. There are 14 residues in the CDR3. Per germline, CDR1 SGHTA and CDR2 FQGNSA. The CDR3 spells CASSLARLWDTQYF. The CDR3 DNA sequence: TGTGCCAGCAGCTTAGCCAGGCTGTGGGATACGCAGTATTTT.

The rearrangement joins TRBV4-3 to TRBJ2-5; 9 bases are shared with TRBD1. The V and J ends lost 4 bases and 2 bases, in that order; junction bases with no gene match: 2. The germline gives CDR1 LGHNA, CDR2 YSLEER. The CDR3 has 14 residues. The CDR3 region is CASSPTGGQETQYF. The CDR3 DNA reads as TGCGCCAGCAGCCCGACAGGGGGACAAGAGACCCAGTACTTC.